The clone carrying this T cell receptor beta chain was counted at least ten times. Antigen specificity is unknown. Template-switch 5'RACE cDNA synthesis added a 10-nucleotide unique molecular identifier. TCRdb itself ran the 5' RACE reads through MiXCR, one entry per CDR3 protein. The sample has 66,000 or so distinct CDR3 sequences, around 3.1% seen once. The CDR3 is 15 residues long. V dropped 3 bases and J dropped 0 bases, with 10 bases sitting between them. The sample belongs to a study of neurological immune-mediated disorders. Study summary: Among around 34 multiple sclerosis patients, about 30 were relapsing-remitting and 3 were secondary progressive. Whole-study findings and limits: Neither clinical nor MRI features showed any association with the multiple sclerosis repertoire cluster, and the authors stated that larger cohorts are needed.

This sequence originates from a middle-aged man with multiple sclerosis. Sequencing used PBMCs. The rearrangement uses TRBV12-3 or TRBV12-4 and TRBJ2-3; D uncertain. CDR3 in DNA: TGTGCCAGCAGTTTCAACAGTGCTAGCACAGATACGCAGTATTTT. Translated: CASSFNSASTDTQYF.